Listed below are T cell receptor beta chains from one sample, sequenced in a study of blood T cell repertoires in COVID-19. Assay used: immunoSEQ multiplex PCR; TCRdb lists only in-frame clones, some missing. The table has approximately 280,000 clones, about 89% seen once; the top ten hold under 15%. The sample consisted of peripheral blood. All receptors derive from a woman aged 60-75 years with acute or convalescent COVID-19. The CDR3 runs from the conserved cysteine through the conserved F or W. Fields, in order: V gene, D gene, clone size, J gene, CDR3 protein, CDR3 DNA. D genes are given only for firm matches. A clone size is listed for some rows: how often the clone was seen (once, few, many), or a class if it is expanded.

TRBV7-8	NA	NA	TRBJ2-5	CASGNWQGGQETQYF	TGTGCCAGCGGCAACTGGCAGGGGGGTCAAGAGACCCAGTACTTC
TRBV4-2	NA	NA	TRBJ1-1	CASTKNTEAFF	TGTGCCAGCACTAAGAACACTGAAGCTTTCTTT
TRBV29-1	NA	once	TRBJ1-4	CSAEGTGIGGKLFF	TGCAGCGCCGAGGGAACAGGGATCGGAGGAAAACTGTTTTTT
TRBV11-2	NA	once	TRBJ1-1	CASSLMGGTEAFF	TGTGCCAGCAGCTTAATGGGAGGTACTGAAGCTTTCTTT
TRBV28	NA	few	TRBJ1-2	CASSHLVPRRGGYGYTF	TGTGCCAGCAGCCATCTCGTCCCGAGACGGGGGGGCTATGGCTACACCTTC
TRBV5-4	NA	NA	TRBJ1-2	CASRVGGGYGYTF	TGTGCCAGCAGAGTGGGGGGAGGTTATGGCTACACCTTC
TRBV9	TRBD2	NA	TRBJ2-7	CASSVGILRLAGGEQYF	TGTGCCAGCAGCGTAGGCATCTTAAGGCTAGCGGGAGGCGAGCAGTACTTC
TRBV9	NA	NA	TRBJ1-1	CASSVVGVDTEAFF	TGTGCCAGCAGCGTAGTCGGGGTTGACACTGAAGCTTTCTTT
TRBV19	TRBD2	once	TRBJ2-1	CASSIETSGTYNEQFF	TGTGCCAGTAGTATAGAGACTAGCGGGACCTACAATGAGCAGTTCTTC
TRBV2	NA	NA	TRBJ2-7	CASGLAQPGEQYF	TGTGCCAGCGGGTTAGCCCAGCCGGGCGAGCAGTACTTC
TRBV20-1	TRBD2	NA	TRBJ2-7	CSASTGLAGGIPAYEQYF	TGCAGTGCTAGTACGGGACTAGCGGGGGGAATCCCCGCCTACGAGCAGTACTTC
TRBV12-3/TRBV12-4	NA	once	TRBJ2-7	CASSSGAYEQYF	TGTGCCAGCAGCTCAGGGGCCTACGAGCAGTACTTC
TRBV12-3/TRBV12-4	NA	NA	TRBJ2-3	CASSLTDTQYF	TGTGCCAGTTCACTCACAGATACGCAGTATTTT
TRBV19	NA	NA	TRBJ1-1	CASSTPGGVNTEAFF	TGTGCCAGTAGTACCCCGGGGGGGGTGAACACTGAAGCTTTCTTT
TRBV9	TRBD2	few	TRBJ2-7	CASSASGGANYEQYF	TGTGCCAGCAGCGCTAGCGGGGGGGCCAATTACGAGCAGTACTTC
TRBV18	NA	NA	TRBJ2-1	CASKTQHDEQFF	TGTGCCAGCAAGACACAGCATGATGAGCAGTTCTTC
TRBV24-1	NA	NA	TRBJ2-3	CATSDRGFTDTQYF	TGTGCCACCTCTGATCGGGGGTTCACAGATACGCAGTATTTT
TRBV7-3	NA	NA	TRBJ1-5	CASSSGGGNQPQHF	TGTGCCAGCAGCTCCGGGGGGGGCAATCAGCCCCAGCATTTT
TRBV7-3	NA	NA	TRBJ1-3	CASSPASGNTIYF	TGTGCCAGCAGCCCAGCGTCTGGAAACACCATATATTTT
TRBV6-5	NA	once	TRBJ2-2	CASINRRGGGELFF	TGTGCCAGCATCAATCGACGGGGAGGCGGGGAGCTGTTTTTT
TRBV5-7	TRBD2	NA	TRBJ2-3	CASTLTSGGAGDTQYF	TGTGCCAGCACCCTAACTAGCGGGGGGGCCGGGGATACGCAGTATTTT
TRBV6-5	NA	once	TRBJ1-2	CASSFLGLTEGYTF	TGTGCCAGCAGTTTCCTAGGCTTGACTGAGGGCTACACCTTC
TRBV7-2	TRBD2	NA	TRBJ2-2	CASSLGPSGGATGELFF	TGTGCCAGCAGCTTAGGTCCGAGCGGGGGGGCGACCGGGGAGCTGTTTTTT
TRBV28	NA	NA	TRBJ1-2	CASTLGGLRDGYTF	TGTGCCAGCACCTTGGGGGGACTTCGGGATGGCTACACCTTC
TRBV27	TRBD2	NA	TRBJ2-3	CASSLFSGGAFSGTDTQYF	TGTGCCAGCAGTTTATTTAGCGGGGGGGCTTTTTCCGGCACAGATACGCAGTATTTT
TRBV6-2/TRBV6-3	TRBD1	NA	TRBJ2-7	CASSRPGQGAGEQYF	TGTGCCAGCAGCCGCCCGGGCCAGGGGGCTGGGGAGCAGTACTTC
TRBV5-1	TRBD2	once	TRBJ2-1	CASSLWTGTREQFF	TGCGCCAGCAGCTTGTGGACTGGGACTAGGGAGCAGTTCTTC
TRBV1	NA	NA	TRBJ2-7	CTSSQRRYYEQYF	TGCACCAGCAGCCAGCGGCGGTACTACGAGCAGTACTTC
TRBV15	NA	few	TRBJ2-7	CATSRDQGYEQYF	TGTGCCACCAGCCGGGACCAGGGGTACGAGCAGTACTTC
TRBV14	NA	NA	TRBJ1-1	CASGPRGGSGAFF	TGTGCCAGCGGACCACGAGGCGGAAGCGGAGCTTTCTTT
TRBV5-1	TRBD2	NA	TRBJ2-5	CASSTGLAGGQETQYF	TGCGCCAGCAGCACCGGACTAGCGGGGGGCCAAGAGACCCAGTACTTC
TRBV25-1	TRBD2	NA	TRBJ2-2	CASSEWGGSLTGELFF	TGTGCCAGCAGTGAGTGGGGGGGATCTTTAACCGGGGAGCTGTTTTTT
TRBV27	NA	NA	TRBJ2-7	CASSPLVGLLYEQYF	TGTGCCAGCAGTCCGCTGGTGGGGCTCCTCTACGAGCAGTACTTC
TRBV2	NA	few	TRBJ1-1	CANNQGFNTEAFF	TGTGCCAACAACCAGGGGTTTAACACTGAAGCTTTCTTT
TRBV28	NA	NA	TRBJ1-2	CASSLTLGGAYYGYTF	TGTGCCAGCAGTTTAACGCTGGGGGGAGCGTACTATGGCTACACCTTC
TRBV29-1	TRBD2	NA	TRBJ2-2	CSASPGTSGSAGELFF	TGCAGCGCCTCCCCCGGTACTAGCGGGAGCGCCGGGGAGCTGTTTTTT
TRBV9	TRBD1	NA	TRBJ2-1	CASSVGGQGGSEQFF	TGTGCCAGCAGCGTAGGGGGACAGGGCGGGAGTGAGCAGTTCTTC